This note documents a single T cell receptor (beta chain) sequence. Its matching antigen is unknown. This sample was included in a study of OX40 agonist ivuxolimab in advanced cancers. Study-level findings and limits: Normalized T-cell clonal expansion was also low in a subset of nonresponders. Which antigen the expanded peripheral T cells recognized is unknown.

Sequencing used immunoSEQ multiplex PCR; TCRdb keeps in-frame clones, though not all of them. The data contain about 82,000 clones, roughly 89% of them singletons. The germline V gene encodes CDR1 SGHAT and CDR2 FQNNGV. CDR3 length equals 15 residues. V lost 4 bases and J lost 8, with 18 bases in between. V is TRBV11-2 and J is TRBJ2-1, with D possibly TRBD1 on 6 matching bases. The TCR sequence derives from an adult with an advanced solid tumor such as melanoma, head and neck, liver or kidney cancer. The input for sequencing was CD4+ or CD8+ T cells sorted from blood, taken in a trial of the OX40 agonist ivuxolimab. CDR3 nucleotides: TGTGCCAGCAGCTCGCGGACAGACAACCCGGATGAGCAGTTCTTC. This gives the protein CASSSRTDNPDEQFF.